This TCR beta chain was found in a study of blood T cell repertoires in COVID-19. Background on the study: COVID-19 samples from acute and convalescent phases originated in the United States, Italy and Spain. In each case, the material was cDNA or gDNA derived from T cells, B-cell-depleted T cells, or PBMCs.

Per germline, CDR1 MNHEY and CDR2 SVGEGT. V lost 5 bases, J lost 0 bases, and 6 bases stayed unmatched. CDR3 size: 16 residues. Original methodology: Nucleated cell counts were estimated from reference gene primer amplification. Clones were read by immunoSEQ multiplex PCR, and TCRdb kept only the in-frame ones, dropping some. The DNA was the basis for D and trimming; V, J and clone size are from that table. This table has about 19,000 clones, around nine tenths appearing once. The sequence was obtained from a human donor in a cohort sampled during active COVID-19. Specimen: peripheral blood. This chain links TRBV6-2 or TRBV6-3 with TRBJ2-1; 8 nucleotides agree with TRBD2. This CDR3 is CASSPLSGSSYNEQFF. The CDR3 DNA reads as TGTGCCAGCAGTCCCTTAAGCGGGAGCTCCTACAATGAGCAGTTCTTC.